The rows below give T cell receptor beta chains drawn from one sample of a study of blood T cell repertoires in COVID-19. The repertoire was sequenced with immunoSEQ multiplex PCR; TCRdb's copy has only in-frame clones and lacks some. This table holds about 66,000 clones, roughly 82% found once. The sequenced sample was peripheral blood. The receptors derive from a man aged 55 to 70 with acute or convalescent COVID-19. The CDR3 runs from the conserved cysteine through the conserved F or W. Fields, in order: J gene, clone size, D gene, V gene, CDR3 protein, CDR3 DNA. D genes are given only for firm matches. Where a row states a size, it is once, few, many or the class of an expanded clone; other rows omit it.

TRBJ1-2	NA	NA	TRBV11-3	CASSEGGGAYGYTF	TGTGCCAGCAGCGAGGGAGGCGGAGCCTATGGCTACACCTTC
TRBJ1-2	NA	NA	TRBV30	CAWSAGGWGGYVGYTF	TGTGCCTGGAGTGCCGGTGGGTGGGGAGGATATGTCGGCTACACCTTC
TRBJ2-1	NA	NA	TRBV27	CASKPHLYNEQFF	TGTGCCAGCAAACCACATCTCTACAATGAGCAGTTCTTC
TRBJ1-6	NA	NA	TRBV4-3	CASSRSQTVGNSPLHF	TGCGCCAGCAGCCGCTCACAGACAGTCGGTAATTCACCCCTCCACTTT
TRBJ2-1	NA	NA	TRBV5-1	CASSLDRESSYNEQFF	TGCGCCAGCAGCTTGGATCGAGAAAGCTCCTACAATGAGCAGTTCTTC
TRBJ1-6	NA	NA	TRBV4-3	CASSQFAGRSNSPLHF	TGCGCCAGCAGCCAATTTGCGGGACGGTCAAATTCACCCCTCCACTTT
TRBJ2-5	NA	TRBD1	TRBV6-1	CASSAMTGTGEETQYF	TGTGCCAGCAGTGCCATGACGGGGACAGGGGAAGAGACCCAGTACTTC
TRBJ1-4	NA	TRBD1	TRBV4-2	CASSQIGTGVNEKLFF	TGTGCCAGCAGCCAAATAGGGACAGGCGTTAATGAAAAACTGTTTTTT
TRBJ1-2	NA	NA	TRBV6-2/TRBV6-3	CASSHSYGYTF	TGTGCCAGCAGTCACAGCTATGGCTACACCTTC
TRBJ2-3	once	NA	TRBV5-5	CASSRQVLVRDTQYF	TGTGCCAGCAGCAGACAGGTGTTGGTCAGAGATACGCAGTATTTT
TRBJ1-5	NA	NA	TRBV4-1	CASSQQANQPQHF	TGCGCCAGCAGCCAACAGGCCAATCAGCCCCAGCATTTT
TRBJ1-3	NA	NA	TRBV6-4	CASSQGPGNTIYF	TGTGCCAGCAGTCAGGGTCCCGGAAACACCATATATTTT
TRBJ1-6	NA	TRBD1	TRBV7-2	CASSVDRDSPLHF	TGTGCCAGCAGCGTCGACAGGGATTCACCCCTCCACTTT